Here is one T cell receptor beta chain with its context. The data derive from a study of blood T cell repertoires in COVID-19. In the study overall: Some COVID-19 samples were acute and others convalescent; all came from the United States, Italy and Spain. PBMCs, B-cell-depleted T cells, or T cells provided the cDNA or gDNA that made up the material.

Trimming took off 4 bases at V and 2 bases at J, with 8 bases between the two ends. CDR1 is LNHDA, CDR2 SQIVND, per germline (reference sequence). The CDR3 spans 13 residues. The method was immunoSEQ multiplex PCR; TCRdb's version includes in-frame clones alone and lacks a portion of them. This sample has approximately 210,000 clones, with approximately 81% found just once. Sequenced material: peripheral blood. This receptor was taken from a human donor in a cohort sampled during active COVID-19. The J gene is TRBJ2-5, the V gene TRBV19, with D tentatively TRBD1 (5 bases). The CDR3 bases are TGTGCCAGTAGTAACCAGGGACAAGAGACCCAGTACTTC. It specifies CASSNQGQETQYF.